This T cell receptor beta chain was identified during a study of T cell repertoires in cytomegalovirus infection. Background on the study: Both recently identified HLA-C-restricted and well-studied HLA-B-restricted CMV epitopes were used in the study. Matching HLA type, along with CMV infection, was indicated by public TCR beta signatures. Findings and limits, study-wide: CMV-specific TCR beta clonotypes restricted by HLA-C dominated the ex vivo response. Summed public TCR beta family frequency identified CMV carriers bearing the relevant HLA.

V was cut by 2 bases and J by 0 bases, with 20 bases left in between. This CDR3 is built from 20 residues. CDR1 is SGHVS, CDR2 FQNEAQ, per germline. By sample fraction, this clonotype is medium-sized. Antigen: not known. TCRdb analysed the reads with MiXCR anew, one entry per CDR3 protein. The sample consists of 300,000 to 400,000 distinct CDR3 sequences, around 29% of them appearing once. The sequences come from cultured PBMCs, collected from culture after CMV antigen stimulation. This clonotype originated in a human donor in good health (CMV status not recorded). Some clones in this sample may be carry-over from other donors' samples. V gene TRBV7-8 combines with J gene TRBJ2-6; D might be TRBD1 (6 bases). The DNA for the CDR3 is TGTGCCAGCAGCTTAAACCGTCTTAGGGGGATGATCTCTGGGGCCAACGTCCTGACTTTC. Its translation: CASSLNRLRGMISGANVLTF. The whole variable domain, filled in from reference TRBV7-8 and TRBJ2-6, reads GAGVSQSPRYKVAKRGQDVALRCDPISGHVSLFWYQQALGQGPEFLTYFQNEAQLDKSGLPSDRFFAERPEGSVSTLKIQRTQQEDSAVYLCASSLNRLRGMISGANVLTFGAGSRLTVL.